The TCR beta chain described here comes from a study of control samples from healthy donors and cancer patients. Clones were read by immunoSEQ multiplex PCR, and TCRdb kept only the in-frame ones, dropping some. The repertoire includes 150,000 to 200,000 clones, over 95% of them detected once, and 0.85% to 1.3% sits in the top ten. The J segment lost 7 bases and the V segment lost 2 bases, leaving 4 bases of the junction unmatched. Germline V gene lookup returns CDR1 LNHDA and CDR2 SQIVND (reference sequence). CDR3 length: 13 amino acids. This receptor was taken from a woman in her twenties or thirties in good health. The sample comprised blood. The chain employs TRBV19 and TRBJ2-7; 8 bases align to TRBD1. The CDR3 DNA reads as TGTGCCAGTAGTATACAGGGGGCGAGGGAGCAGTACTTC. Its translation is CASSIQGAREQYF.